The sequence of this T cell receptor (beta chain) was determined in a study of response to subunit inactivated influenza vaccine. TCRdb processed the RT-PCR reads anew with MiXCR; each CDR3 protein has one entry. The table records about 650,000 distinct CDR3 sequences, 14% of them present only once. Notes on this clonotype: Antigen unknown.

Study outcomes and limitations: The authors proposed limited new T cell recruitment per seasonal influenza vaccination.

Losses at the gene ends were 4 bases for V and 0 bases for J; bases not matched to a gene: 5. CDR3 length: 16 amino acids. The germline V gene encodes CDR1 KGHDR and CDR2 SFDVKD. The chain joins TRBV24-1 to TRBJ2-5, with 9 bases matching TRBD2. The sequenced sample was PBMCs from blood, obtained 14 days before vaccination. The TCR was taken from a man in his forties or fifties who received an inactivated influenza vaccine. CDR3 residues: CATSESSGMYQETQYF. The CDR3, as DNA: TGTGCCACCAGTGAGTCTAGCGGGATGTACCAAGAGACCCAGTACTTC.